These T cell receptor beta chains were read from a single sample in a study of cytomegalovirus exposure and HLA in healthy donors. Some clones are missing from TCRdb's copy, which holds only in-frame ones; the method was immunoSEQ multiplex PCR. The repertoire holds 100,000 to 150,000 clones, with more than 60% as singletons. The source material was PBMCs. Source of these receptors: a man aged 30 to 45 in good health and CMV-seronegative. CDR3s include the opening cysteine and the closing phenylalanine or tryptophan. A D gene is named only where the DNA matches it firmly. Not all rows give a size; the values are once, few, many and, for expanded clones, a class.

clone_size: NA
v_call: TRBV6-5
j_call: TRBJ1-1
d_call: NA
cdr3_nt: TGTGCCAGCAGTAGACAAGCTAAGAACACTGAAGCTTTCTTT
cdr3_aa: CASSRQAKNTEAFF

clone_size: NA
v_call: TRBV2
j_call: TRBJ2-1
d_call: TRBD2
cdr3_nt: TGTGCCAGCAGTGGACTAGCGGGAGGGCCAAGCTCCTACAATGAGCAGTTCTTC
cdr3_aa: CASSGLAGGPSSYNEQFF

clone_size: once
v_call: TRBV29-1
j_call: TRBJ2-1
d_call: NA
cdr3_nt: TGCAGCGTCAGGGTCTACAATGAGCAGTTCTTC
cdr3_aa: CSVRVYNEQFF

clone_size: NA
v_call: TRBV25-1
j_call: TRBJ2-1
d_call: TRBD2
cdr3_nt: TGTGCCAGCAGGACTAGCGGGCCCTACTACAATGAGCAGTTCTTC
cdr3_aa: CASRTSGPYYNEQFF

clone_size: NA
v_call: TRBV9
j_call: TRBJ2-7
d_call: TRBD2
cdr3_nt: TGTGCCAGCAGCGGATCCCCCTCCGGACTAGCGGGAGGTGCGCAGTACTTC
cdr3_aa: CASSGSPSGLAGGAQYF

clone_size: NA
v_call: TRBV7-2
j_call: TRBJ1-2
d_call: NA
cdr3_nt: TGTGCCAGCAGCTTAGTTTTGGGGCAGGGGAAGGACTACACCTTC
cdr3_aa: CASSLVLGQGKDYTF

clone_size: NA
v_call: TRBV19
j_call: TRBJ1-4
d_call: NA
cdr3_nt: TGTGCCAGTAGTCCCTTCGGACAGCCTAATGAAAAACTGTTTTTT
cdr3_aa: CASSPFGQPNEKLFF

clone_size: NA
v_call: TRBV2
j_call: TRBJ1-1
d_call: NA
cdr3_nt: TGTGCCAGCAGTCCCCCGGGGGGGGACGTAAGGCGGACTGAAGCTTTCTTT
cdr3_aa: CASSPPGGDVRRTEAFF

clone_size: NA
v_call: TRBV7-9
j_call: TRBJ2-3
d_call: TRBD2
cdr3_nt: TGTGCCAGCAGCTTTGGACTAGCTGTGGCGCAGTATTTT
cdr3_aa: CASSFGLAVAQYF

clone_size: NA
v_call: TRBV25-1
j_call: TRBJ2-3
d_call: TRBD2
cdr3_nt: TGTGCCAGCAGCGGGACTAGCGGGGCTCAACACGATACGCAGTATTTT
cdr3_aa: CASSGTSGAQHDTQYF

clone_size: NA
v_call: TRBV4-3
j_call: TRBJ1-2
d_call: NA
cdr3_nt: TGCGCCAGCAGCCAAGCCCAAGCCTCCGAGGGCTATGGCTACACCTTC
cdr3_aa: CASSQAQASEGYGYTF

clone_size: NA
v_call: TRBV14
j_call: TRBJ1-1
d_call: NA
cdr3_nt: TGTGCCAGCAGCCAAGTCCTGAACTTCCTTGAAACGGCTGAAGCTTTCTTT
cdr3_aa: CASSQVLNFLETAEAFF

clone_size: few
v_call: TRBV27
j_call: TRBJ1-5
d_call: NA
cdr3_nt: TGTGCCAGCAGTCCCTCAGGAAATTCGGGGGATCAGCCCCAGCATTTT
cdr3_aa: CASSPSGNSGDQPQHF

clone_size: many
v_call: TRBV11-3
j_call: TRBJ1-2
d_call: NA
cdr3_nt: TGTGCCAGCAGCTCAGAAGGACGGGAAGACTATGGCTACACCTTC
cdr3_aa: CASSSEGREDYGYTF

clone_size: NA
v_call: TRBV5-1
j_call: TRBJ2-6
d_call: NA
cdr3_nt: TGCGCCAGCAGCTTGGTTATAACAGGTGCTGGGGCCAACGTCCTGACTTTC
cdr3_aa: CASSLVITGAGANVLTF

clone_size: few
v_call: TRBV6-5
j_call: TRBJ1-3
d_call: NA
cdr3_nt: TGTGCCAGCAGTTCTGGACGGGACTCTGGAAACACCATATATTTT
cdr3_aa: CASSSGRDSGNTIYF

clone_size: NA
v_call: TRBV7-9
j_call: TRBJ2-2
d_call: NA
cdr3_nt: TGTGCCAGCAGCCTGACTAGATCCGGGGAGCTGTTTTTT
cdr3_aa: CASSLTRSGELFF

clone_size: NA
v_call: TRBV5-5
j_call: TRBJ2-4
d_call: TRBD1
cdr3_nt: TGTGCCAGCAGCCGACAGGGCCTAGCCAAAAACATTCAGTACTTC
cdr3_aa: CASSRQGLAKNIQYF

clone_size: NA
v_call: TRBV28
j_call: TRBJ1-1
d_call: NA
cdr3_nt: TGTGCCAGCAGCCCTCTTCGGCCGGGGGGCACTGAAGCTTTCTTT
cdr3_aa: CASSPLRPGGTEAFF

clone_size: NA
v_call: TRBV11-2
j_call: TRBJ1-3
d_call: NA
cdr3_nt: TGTGCCAGCAGCCCGTCGACAGGTTGGCCTGGAAACACCATATATTTT
cdr3_aa: CASSPSTGWPGNTIYF

clone_size: NA
v_call: TRBV25-1
j_call: TRBJ1-5
d_call: TRBD1
cdr3_nt: TGTGCCAGCGGGGGGACAGGGGGACTGCAGCCCCAGCATTTT
cdr3_aa: CASGGTGGLQPQHF

clone_size: few
v_call: TRBV5-1
j_call: TRBJ1-1
d_call: NA
cdr3_nt: TGCGCCAGCAGCTTCCGGTTGGGGAGCACTGAAGCTTTCTTT
cdr3_aa: CASSFRLGSTEAFF

clone_size: NA
v_call: TRBV27
j_call: TRBJ2-2
d_call: TRBD1
cdr3_nt: TGTGCCAGCCGGCCAGACAGGGGCGCGAACACCGGGGAGCTGTTTTTT
cdr3_aa: CASRPDRGANTGELFF

clone_size: NA
v_call: TRBV7-2
j_call: TRBJ2-7
d_call: TRBD1
cdr3_nt: TGTGCCACAGCACTTGACAGGGGAAGAGGCTACGAGCAGTACTTC
cdr3_aa: CATALDRGRGYEQYF

clone_size: NA
v_call: TRBV7-9
j_call: TRBJ2-7
d_call: TRBD2
cdr3_nt: TGTGCCAGCAGCTTAGTTACTAGCGGGAGCTACGAGCAGTACTTC
cdr3_aa: CASSLVTSGSYEQYF

clone_size: NA
v_call: TRBV14
j_call: TRBJ1-1
d_call: NA
cdr3_nt: TGTGCCAGCAGCCAAGACCCCTTCGGTAGCCGAGGAATCACTGAAGCTTTCTTT
cdr3_aa: CASSQDPFGSRGITEAFF

clone_size: NA
v_call: TRBV19
j_call: TRBJ1-5
d_call: TRBD1
cdr3_nt: TGTGCCAGTAGTATTAGGGGACAGGAGGGCAATCAGCCCCAGCATTTT
cdr3_aa: CASSIRGQEGNQPQHF

clone_size: NA
v_call: TRBV10-2
j_call: TRBJ2-1
d_call: TRBD2
cdr3_nt: TGCGCCAGCACCACGCGAGAGGGAGCGGGGTACAATGAGCAGTTCTTC
cdr3_aa: CASTTREGAGYNEQFF

clone_size: few
v_call: TRBV19
j_call: TRBJ1-4
d_call: NA
cdr3_nt: TGTGCCAGTAGTATTCAGGGTGGGACTAATGAAAAACTGTTTTTT
cdr3_aa: CASSIQGGTNEKLFF

clone_size: NA
v_call: TRBV7-9
j_call: TRBJ2-7
d_call: TRBD1
cdr3_nt: TGTGCCAGCAGCTCGAGACAGGGTCATCCCTACGAGCAGTACTTC
cdr3_aa: CASSSRQGHPYEQYF

clone_size: NA
v_call: TRBV6-5
j_call: TRBJ2-7
d_call: TRBD1
cdr3_nt: TGTGCCAGCAGTTATGACGGACAGGGGCTCTACGAGCAGTACTTC
cdr3_aa: CASSYDGQGLYEQYF

clone_size: few
v_call: TRBV18
j_call: TRBJ2-2
d_call: NA
cdr3_nt: TGTGCCAGCTCACCGGTGGAGGGGAGCACCGGGGAGCTGTTTTTT
cdr3_aa: CASSPVEGSTGELFF

clone_size: NA
v_call: TRBV5-1
j_call: TRBJ2-6
d_call: TRBD1
cdr3_nt: TGCGCCAGCAGCTTGGTGACAGGGGGCGGCAACGTCCTGACTTTC
cdr3_aa: CASSLVTGGGNVLTF

clone_size: once
v_call: TRBV10-3
j_call: TRBJ1-4
d_call: TRBD1
cdr3_nt: TGTGCCATCAGTGAGAGAAGAACAGGGGGTAATGAAAAACTGTTTTTT
cdr3_aa: CAISERRTGGNEKLFF